The 4 T cell receptor beta chains below were found in one sample sequenced in a study of T cells in Graves' hyperthyroidism and ophthalmopathy. Template material for amplifying TCR beta CDR3 regions consisted of RNA transcripts. Researchers ran a first-round RT-PCR on the TCR CDR3 using the HTBI primer set. TCRdb fed the multiplex PCR reads into MiXCR, producing one record per CDR3 protein. The repertoire holds about 360,000 distinct CDR3 sequences, 20% to 25% seen once, with less than 85% in the top ten. Material: blood. These receptors came from a man in his fifties with Graves' hyperthyroidism.

The CDR3 reads CASSFLIEDGYTF. The DNA for the CDR3 is TGTGCCAGCAGCTTCTTGATCGAGGACGGCTACACCTTC. The chain uses TRBV7-6 and TRBJ1-2, with no clear D. This CDR3 is built from 13 residues. Germline CDR1 reads SGHVS; CDR2 reads FNYEAQ. V lost 3 bases and J 8 bases, leaving 13 bases between the germline ends.

The chain uses TRBV6-1 and TRBJ2-1; D ambiguous. The V and J ends lost 7 bases and 6 bases respectively, with 13 bases between them. CDR1 and CDR2 (germline): MNHNS, SASEGT. This CDR3 region has 13 residues. Written as DNA, the CDR3 is TGTGCCAGCACCGGAAGGACCTTCAATGAGCAGTTCTTC. Protein product: CASTGRTFNEQFF.

The genes are TRBV2 and TRBJ2-1; tentatively, D is TRBD2 (5 bases). The germline V gene has CDR1 SNHLY and CDR2 FYNNEI. Trimming cost V 5 bases and J 12 bases, with 17 bases left between them. This CDR3 is built from 13 residues. The CDR3 spells CASSQEDTTMQFF. The CDR3 DNA sequence: TGTGCCAGCAGTCAAGAGGATACGACTATGCAGTTCTTC.

The chain carries TRBV29-1 and TRBJ1-2; 12 positions agree with TRBD1. The germline gives CDR1 SQVTM, CDR2 ANQGSEA. V trimming: 6 bases; J trimming: 8 bases; junction bases outside the gene matches: 7. CDR3 length: 13 amino acids. Here the CDR3 reads CSVGTGGSAGYTF. CDR3 DNA sequence: TGCAGCGTAGGGACAGGGGGCTCGGCAGGCTACACCTTC.